The 18 T cell receptor gamma chains presented below share a single source sample, sequenced in a study of gammadelta T cells in human blood. TCRdb re-called clones from the RT-PCR reads via CATT. The sample comprises 500 or so gamma-chain clones, more than 4.5% of which are singletons, and about half rests with the top ten. Source material: Vgamma9Vdelta2 gamma-delta T cells from fetal blood. These receptors originate from a human fetus.

Sample share makes this clone large. With a much larger clone just one base away, this may be a read error. J is TRGJP and V is TRGV9. Germline CDR1 GITISATS, CDR2 ISYDGTV (reference sequence). The CDR3 is 16 amino acids. V was clipped by 0 bases and J by 7 bases; unmatched bases: 3. CDR3 DNA: TGTGCCTTGTGGGAGGTGCACGAGTTGGGCAAAAAAATCAAGGTATTT. Its translation: CALWEVHELGKKIKVF.

This clone was detected only a few times. The translation of this DNA and the TCRdb protein of a much larger clone differ at residue 12, probably owing to a read error; the protein shown here is translated from the DNA. The chain is built from TRGV9 and TRGJP. Here the J gene came from matching the DNA to germline, since TCRdb omits it. The CDR3 runs 16 residues. The germline V gene encodes CDR1 GITISATS and CDR2 ISYDGTV (reference sequence). CDR3 DNA: TGTGCCTTGTGGGAGGTGCAAGAGTTGGGCAAAGAAATCAAGGTATTT. Its protein product is CALWEVQELGKEIKVF.

This clone is labeled large. This rearrangement joins TRGV9 to TRGJP. Germline V gene lookup returns CDR1 GITISATS and CDR2 ISYDGTV (reference sequence). The length of the CDR3 is 16 residues. The V gene end was trimmed by 2 bases and the J gene end by 4 bases; junction bases not matched to a gene: 2. CDR3 loop: CALWEEQELGKKIKVF. The CDR3 DNA reads TGTGCCTTGTGGGAGGAACAAGAGTTGGGCAAAAAAATCAAGGTATTT.

By share, this clone ranks as large (0.1 to 1%). J is TRGJP and V is TRGV9. The CDR3 consists of 16 residues. The V gene end was trimmed by 0 bases and the J gene end by 8 bases; junction bases not matched to a gene: 4. Germline CDR1 reads GITISATS; CDR2 reads ISYDGTV (reference sequence). CDR3 residues: CALWEVRQLGKKIKVF. CDR3 nucleotide sequence: TGTGCCTTGTGGGAGGTGAGGCAGTTGGGCAAAAAAATCAAGGTATTT.

By frequency in the sample, this clone is large. This chain joins TRGV8 and TRGJ1 or TRGJ2. Germline CDR1 and CDR2: VENAVY and YDSYNSRV. This CDR3 contains 11 residues. The V gene end was trimmed by 5 bases and the J gene end by 8 bases; junction bases not matched to a gene: 6. The CDR3 DNA reads TGTGCCACCTGGGGACCTCATAAGAAACTCTTT. Its translation is CATWGPHKKLF.

Sample share makes this clone large. This same CDR3 is encoded by further DNA sequences in the sample. V is TRGV9 and J is TRGJP. J gave up 7 bases and V 0 bases, and 3 bases lay outside the gene matches. The germline V gene encodes CDR1 GITISATS and CDR2 ISYDGTV (reference sequence). The CDR3 is 16 residues long. The CDR3 DNA reads TGTGCCTTGTGGGAGGTGCGGGAGTTGGGCAAAAAAATCAAGGTATTT. This encodes CALWEVRELGKKIKVF.

This clone was recorded a few times. Translating this DNA gives a protein that differs at residue 8 from the TCRdb one, which belongs to a much larger clone; a read error is likely, and the protein shown is this translation. V is TRGV9 and J is TRGJP. In germline, CDR1 is GITISATS, CDR2 ISYDGTV (reference sequence). The CDR3 loop spans 15 amino acids. The CDR3 region has the DNA TGTGCCTTGTGGGAGGTGCAGTTTGGCAAAAAAATCAAGGTATTT. It encodes CALWEVQFGKKIKVF.

In regard to this clone: The amino acid sequence in TCRdb belongs to a much larger clone and departs from this DNA's translation at residue 5, likely a sequencing read error; the sequence shown is translated from the DNA. The chain uses TRGV9 and TRGJP. Per the germline V gene, CDR1 is GITISATS and CDR2 is ISYDGTV (reference sequence). The CDR3 sequence is 16 residues long. J lost 3 bases, V lost 4 bases, and 3 bases had no gene match. In DNA, the CDR3 is TGTGCCTTGTGGGATGTGCAAGAGTTGGGCAAAAAAATCAAGGTATTT. As protein: CALWDVQELGKKIKVF.

In this sample, this clone is medium-sized. The chain carries TRGV9 and TRGJP. The trim removed 4 bases at V and 4 bases at J, leaving 4 bases unmatched. CDR3 length equals 16 residues. CDR1 is GITISATS and CDR2 is ISYDGTV in the germline V gene (reference sequence). The CDR3 here is CALWDAQELGKKIKVF. CDR3 nucleotide sequence: TGTGCCTTGTGGGATGCCCAAGAGTTGGGCAAAAAAATCAAGGTATTT.

This clone was picked up a small number of times. The chain links TRGV9 to TRGJP. V shed 0 bases, J shed 6 bases, and the junction held 11 bases outside the gene matches. The length of the CDR3 is 19 residues. The germline gives CDR1 GITISATS, CDR2 ISYDGTV (reference sequence). The DNA for the CDR3 is TGTGCCTTGTGGGAGGTGCAGAGATTACCAGAGTTGGGCAAAAAAATCAAGGTATTT. This translates into CALWEVQRLPELGKKIKVF.

In this sample, this clone is large (0.1 to 1%). This rearrangement joins TRGV8 to TRGJP1. Looked up from germline, CDR1 is VENAVY and CDR2 is YDSYNSRV. Trimming cost V 5 bases and J 4 bases; bases outside gene matches: 4. The CDR3 has 13 amino acids. This CDR3 reads CATWAVTGWFKIF. The CDR3 DNA reads TGTGCCACCTGGGCCGTCACTGGTTGGTTCAAGATATTT.

This clone is large in the sample. This CDR3 is also generated by other DNA sequences in the sample. V usage is TRGV8 and J usage is TRGJP1. V dropped 4 bases and J dropped 4; count of bases not matched to a gene: 0. This CDR3 has 12 residues. Germline CDR1 VENAVY, CDR2 YDSYNSRV. CDR3 sequence: CATWDTGWFKIF. The CDR3 DNA reads as TGTGCCACCTGGGACACTGGTTGGTTCAAGATATTT.

This clone is medium-sized in the sample. This specimen includes other DNA sequences encoding the same CDR3. V gene TRGV9 combines with J gene TRGJP. With 0 bases clipped from V and 7 bases from J, the junction kept 3 bases outside the gene matches. Germline loops: CDR1 GITISATS, CDR2 ISYDGTV (reference sequence). CDR3 size: 16 residues. CDR3 loop: CALWEVEELGKKIKVF. For the CDR3, the DNA is TGTGCCTTGTGGGAGGTGGAGGAGTTGGGCAAAAAAATCAAGGTATTT.

The V gene is TRGV9, the J gene TRGJP. Here the J gene came from matching the DNA to germline, since TCRdb omits it. Losses at the gene ends were 2 bases for V and 4 bases for J; bases not matched to a gene: 5. The length of the CDR3 is 17 residues. The V gene's germline CDR1 is GITISATS and CDR2 ISYDGTV (reference sequence). This CDR3 reads CALWEDSQELGKKIKVF. CDR3 nucleotides: TGTGCCTTGTGGGAGGACTCCCAAGAGTTGGGCAAAAAAATCAAGGTATTT.

This clone turned up a few times. The chain employs TRGV9 and TRGJP. Trimming removed 5 bases from V and 4 bases from J; junction bases left unmatched: 5. CDR3 length equals 16 residues. Germline CDR1 reads GITISATS; CDR2 reads ISYDGTV (reference sequence). This CDR3 reads CALWGTQELGKKIKVF. CDR3 nucleotide sequence: TGTGCCTTGTGGGGGACACAAGAGTTGGGCAAAAAAATCAAGGTATTT.

This clone is deemed medium-sized. The rearrangement links TRGV9 to TRGJP. The length of the CDR3 is 17 residues. Germline loops: CDR1 GITISATS, CDR2 ISYDGTV (reference sequence). V trimming: 0 bases; J trimming: 6 bases; junction bases outside the gene matches: 5. CDR3 in amino acids: CALWEVQRELGKKIKVF. CDR3 DNA sequence: TGTGCCTTGTGGGAGGTGCAGAGAGAGTTGGGCAAAAAAATCAAGGTATTT.

The rearrangement links TRGV9 to TRGJP. The CDR3 consists of 17 residues. The V and J ends lost 3 bases and 4 bases, in that order; junction bases with no gene match: 6. Germline V lookup: CDR1 GITISATS, CDR2 ISYDGTV (reference sequence). CDR3 residues: CALWESTQELGKKIKVF. The DNA of the CDR3 is TGTGCCTTGTGGGAGAGTACTCAAGAGTTGGGCAAAAAAATCAAGGTATTT.

In regard to this clone: The DNA is omitted, as the CDR3 cannot be located on it reliably, and the CDR3 follows TCRdb's listing. V gene assignment gives TRGV2, but the J gene was left uncalled. The germline CDR1 and CDR2 sequences are EGSNGY and YDSYNSKV. The CDR3 has 30 residues if both end residues are counted. CDR3 protein: CATWDGIIRNSLAVEQHLLSQVSIGRIQHF.